This T cell receptor beta chain was identified in a study of cytomegalovirus exposure and HLA in healthy donors. The V segment lost 6 bases and the J segment 2 bases; nucleotides outside the gene matches: 10. The CDR3 sequence is 15 residues long. Germline V gene lookup returns CDR1 MDHEN and CDR2 SYDVKM. Primers: 60 Vbeta forward and 13 Jbeta reverse. TCRdb's table, derived via immunoSEQ multiplex PCR, lists solely in-frame clones and lacks some. The table lists 200,000 or so clones, 79% of them singletons. The chain has TRBV28 and TRBJ2-7; 7 bases line up with TRBD1. Sequenced sample: PBMCs. The receptor comes from a man in his forties or fifties in good health and CMV-seronegative. In nucleotides, the CDR3 is TGTGCCAGCAGGTCTCCGGGACAGATAGCCTACGAGCAGTACTTC. Amino acid sequence: CASRSPGQIAYEQYF.